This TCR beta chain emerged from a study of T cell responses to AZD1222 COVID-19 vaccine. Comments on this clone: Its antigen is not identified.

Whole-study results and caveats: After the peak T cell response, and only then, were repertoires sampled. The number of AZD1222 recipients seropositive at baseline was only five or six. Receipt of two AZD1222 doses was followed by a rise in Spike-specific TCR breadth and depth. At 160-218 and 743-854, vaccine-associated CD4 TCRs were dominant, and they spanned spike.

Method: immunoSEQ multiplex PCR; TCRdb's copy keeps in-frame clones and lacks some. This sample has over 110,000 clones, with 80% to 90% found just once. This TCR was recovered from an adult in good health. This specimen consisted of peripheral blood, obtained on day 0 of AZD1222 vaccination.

CDR3 DNA: TGTGCCAGCAGCTTAGAACCAGGTTTTAACTATGGCTACACCTTC. Translating gives CASSLEPGFNYGYTF. The chain is built from TRBV7-9 and TRBJ1-2; D remains unclear. V lost 1 base, J lost 1 base, and 10 bases lay in between. Per the germline V gene, CDR1 is SEHNR and CDR2 is FQNEAQ (reference sequence). The CDR3 covers 15 residues.